A single sample gave rise to the 12 T cell receptor beta chains below, sequenced in a study of blood T cell repertoires in COVID-19. Using immunoSEQ multiplex PCR, the repertoire was profiled, and TCRdb retains in-frame clones only, with some absent. The table includes more than 150,000 clones, 80% to 90% detected once. The sequenced sample was peripheral blood. The receptors shown here come from a woman aged 80 or over with COVID-19, enrolled during active disease.

The chain employs TRBV3-1 (or the pseudogene TRBV3-2) and TRBJ1-6, with TRBD1 as a possible D gene (5 bases). V dropped 0 bases and J dropped 8 bases, with 11 bases sitting between them. The CDR3 loop spans 15 amino acids. Looked up from germline, CDR1 is LGHDT and CDR2 is YNNKEL (reference sequence). This chain's CDR3 is CASSQEQAVYSPLHF. CDR3 DNA: TGTGCCAGCAGCCAAGAACAGGCGGTCTATTCACCCCTCCACTTT.

The chain employs TRBV6-5 and TRBJ2-7, with 10 bases lining up with TRBD1. This CDR3 is 12 amino acids long. The V segment lost 8 bases and the J segment 6 bases; nucleotides outside the gene matches: 4. Germline CDR1 is MNHEY and CDR2 is SVGAGI. In nucleotides, the CDR3 is TGTGCCAGCGGACAGGGGGTCTCCGAGCAGTACTTC. Its translation is CASGQGVSEQYF.

The chain employs TRBV6-6 and TRBJ1-5; 7 bases map to TRBD1. This CDR3 region has 15 residues. Trimming cost V 6 bases and J 2 bases; bases outside gene matches: 7. The V gene's germline CDR1 is MNHNY and CDR2 SVGAGI (reference sequence). The CDR3 nucleotides read TGTGCCAGCAGGTCACAGGGGACGGGCAATCAGCCCCAGCATTTT. It is translated as CASRSQGTGNQPQHF.

There are a few counts of this clone. The chain links TRBV9 to TRBJ2-1, with D possibly matching TRBD2 (7 bases). This CDR3 is 13 amino acids long. V was clipped by 0 bases and J by 13 bases, with 14 bases between them. Germline V gives CDR1 SGDLS, CDR2 YYNGEE. The CDR3 region is CASSVEEGGLQFF. CDR3 coding DNA: TGTGCCAGCAGCGTAGAGGAGGGGGGGCTACAGTTCTTC.

The rearrangement uses TRBV19 and TRBJ1-1; TRBD1 might be the D (5 bases). The germline V and J ends were trimmed by 5 bases and 7 bases, with 20 bases remaining between them. This CDR3 is 15 amino acids long. Germline CDR1 and CDR2: LNHDA and SQIVND (reference sequence). In DNA form, the CDR3 reads TGTGCCAGTAGTGCCTCCGGGACGGGGGAATTTGAAGCTTTCTTT. It encodes CASSASGTGEFEAFF. The full variable domain, its missing parts supplied by reference TRBV19 and TRBJ1-1, is DGGITQSPKYLFRKEGQNVTLSCEQNLNHDAMYWYRQDPGQGLRLIYYSQIVNDFQKGDIAEGYSVSREKKESFPLTVTSAQKNPTAFYLCASSASGTGEFEAFFGQGTRLTVV.

The sample holds one count of this clone. V usage is TRBV2 and J usage is TRBJ2-2, with D tentatively TRBD1 (5 bases). Germline V gene data show CDR1 as SNHLY and CDR2 as FYNNEI. The length of the CDR3 is 15 residues. V was shortened by 6 bases and J by 5 bases, with 16 bases between the two germline ends. CDR3 in amino acids: CASSVQGEATGELFF. The DNA of the CDR3 is TGTGCCAGCAGCGTCCAGGGTGAGGCGACCGGGGAGCTGTTTTTT.

The chain recombines TRBV7-2 with TRBJ2-3; tentative D call: TRBD2 (5 bases). The CDR3 is 14 amino acids. Trimming took off 1 base at V and 4 bases at J, with 9 bases between the two ends. Germline-derived CDR1 and CDR2 are SGHTA and FQGNSA. The CDR3 nucleotides read TGTGCCAGCAGCTTAGGGACGGGGTCAGATACGCAGTATTTT. Encoded protein: CASSLGTGSDTQYF.

This chain connects TRBV7-8 to TRBJ1-1, with D hard to call. From germline, CDR1 is SGHVS and CDR2 FQNEAQ. CDR3 length: 13 residues. The germline V and J ends were trimmed by 5 bases and 5 bases, with 12 bases remaining between them. CDR3 coding DNA: TGTGCCAGCAGCCCCAGACGGGTAACTGAAGCTTTCTTT. Protein product: CASSPRRVTEAFF.

J is TRBJ2-7 and V is TRBV29-1, with a tentative D call TRBD2 (5 bases). This CDR3 region has 11 residues. Trimming pared 7 bases from V and 1 base from J, leaving 8 bases between. Germline assignment: CDR1 SQVTM and CDR2 ANQGSEA. The CDR3 sequence is CSARESYEQYF. CDR3 DNA sequence: TGCAGCGCAAGGGAGTCCTACGAGCAGTACTTC.

The chain links TRBV6-5 to TRBJ2-2; D is unresolved. Trimming left V 3 bases short and J 8 bases short, with 7 bases between. The CDR3 is made up of 12 amino acids. Germline V gene lookup returns CDR1 MNHEY and CDR2 SVGAGI. CDR3 sequence: CASSYTSGELFF. The CDR3 nucleotides are TGTGCCAGCAGTTATACAAGTGGGGAGCTGTTTTTT.

This clone was seen once. The chain is built from TRBV10-3 and TRBJ2-1, with 7 nucleotides matching TRBD2. CDR1 ENHRY and CDR2 SYGVKD come from the germline V gene. The CDR3 runs 15 residues. J lost 4 bases, V lost 7 bases, and 10 bases had no gene match. The CDR3 loop reads CAITGGGNGYNEQFF. In DNA, the CDR3 is TGTGCCATCACCGGGGGAGGGAATGGGTACAATGAGCAGTTCTTC.

This chain uses TRBV9 with TRBJ1-5; D possibly corresponds to TRBD1 (6 bases). Deletions cut 3 bases from V and 2 bases from J, with 9 bases between. The CDR3 is 14 residues long. Germline values: CDR1 SGDLS, CDR2 YYNGEE. This CDR3 reads CASSGGGGNQPQHF. In DNA form, the CDR3 reads TGTGCCAGCAGCGGGGGGGGCGGCAATCAGCCCCAGCATTTT.